These T cell receptor beta chains were read from a single sample in a study of read filtering for tumor transcriptome and immune sequencing. TCRdb passed the reads through MiXCR, listing each CDR3 protein once. The data contain over 50,000 distinct CDR3 sequences, about a fifth of them singletons. Sequenced input: a population of CD138-negative cells sorted from bone marrow. These receptor sequences come from a donor over 35 with multiple myeloma. Both conserved end residues are part of each CDR3. Fields, in order: J gene, clone size, D gene, V gene, CDR3 DNA, CDR3 protein. D genes are given only for firm matches. Size values are once, few and many counts, or a class for expanded clones, and some rows have none.

j_call: TRBJ2-2
clone_size: many
d_call: .
v_call: TRBV19
cdr3_nt: TGTGCCAGTAGTATTCAGACCCAGAACACCGGGGAGCTGTTTTTT
cdr3_aa: CASSIQTQNTGELFF

j_call: TRBJ2-4
clone_size: many
d_call: .
v_call: TRBV11-2
cdr3_nt: TGTGCCAGCAGCTTAGGGCTGGCGAATACTCTGTACTTC
cdr3_aa: CASSLGLANTLYF

j_call: TRBJ1-4
clone_size: many
d_call: .
v_call: TRBV7-2
cdr3_nt: TGTGCCAGCAGCCCGACGGGATGGGCTAATGAAAAACTGTTTTTT
cdr3_aa: CASSPTGWANEKLFF

j_call: TRBJ2-3
clone_size: .
d_call: .
v_call: TRBV6-5
cdr3_nt: TGTGCCAGCCGGGGCAGGGGGGCGGCAGATACGCAGTATTTT
cdr3_aa: CASRGRGAADTQYF

j_call: TRBJ2-5
clone_size: many
d_call: TRBD2
v_call: TRBV30
cdr3_nt: TGTGCCTGGAGGAGACGGACTAGCGGGAATAGAGAGACCCAGTACTTC
cdr3_aa: CAWRRRTSGNRETQYF

j_call: TRBJ2-1
clone_size: medium-sized
d_call: TRBD2
v_call: TRBV4-1
cdr3_nt: TGCGCCAGCAGCCGGACTAGCGGGAGGGCCGGCAATGAGCAGTTCTTC
cdr3_aa: CASSRTSGRAGNEQFF

j_call: TRBJ2-7
clone_size: many
d_call: .
v_call: TRBV10-3
cdr3_nt: TGTGCCATCAGTGAGTCGCCCACCTACGAGCAGTACTTC
cdr3_aa: CAISESPTYEQYF

j_call: TRBJ2-1
clone_size: .
d_call: TRBD1
v_call: TRBV9
cdr3_nt: TGTGCCAGCAGCGGGTGGGACAGGGGAAGATACAATGAGCAGTTTTTC
cdr3_aa: CASSGWDRGRYNEQFF

j_call: TRBJ2-7
clone_size: many
d_call: .
v_call: TRBV6-5
cdr3_nt: TGTGCCAGCAGTTACGCTCGGGCAGGGGTCCGTTCCTACGAGCAGTACTTC
cdr3_aa: CASSYARAGVRSYEQYF

j_call: TRBJ1-6
clone_size: .
d_call: .
v_call: TRBV11-2
cdr3_nt: TGTGCCAGCAGCTCCGTCTCATTTGGGGGCTCCTATAATTCGCCCCTCCACTTT
cdr3_aa: CASSSVSFGGSYNSPLHF